These 32 T cell receptor beta chains originate from one sample sequenced in a study of shared clonotypes between healthy human individuals. Data came from immunoSEQ multiplex PCR; TCRdb stores just in-frame clones and leaves some out. In the table there are about 560,000 clones, around 76% of which are singletons. Sequenced material: PBMCs. The receptor source for this set is a woman in her thirties or forties in good health. Some clones in this sample may be carry-over from other donors' samples.

On this clone: This clone may be a read error of a much larger clone one base away. J is TRBJ1-1 and V is TRBV6-4; D gene uncertain. The CDR3 is made up of 13 amino acids. Germline assignment: CDR1 MRHNA and CDR2 SNTAGT. V lost 3 bases to trimming and J lost 0 bases, with 5 bases between them. CDR3 sequence (DNA): TGTGCCAGCAGTGAAGTCCTGAACACTGAAGCTTTCTTT. Its translation: CASSEVLNTEAFF.

The genes are TRBV4-1 and TRBJ1-1; 7 bases map to TRBD1. CDR3 length: 14 amino acids. Per germline, CDR1 MGHRA and CDR2 YSYEKL. The trim removed 3 bases at V and 0 bases at J, leaving 1 base unmatched. The CDR3 DNA is TGCGCCAGCAGCCACACAGGGGTGAACACTGAAGCTTTCTTT. Translated: CASSHTGVNTEAFF.

The CDR3 is CATSRDWTGRAETQYF. In DNA form, the CDR3 reads TGTGCCACCAGCAGAGATTGGACAGGGCGCGCAGAGACCCAGTACTTC. V and J are TRBV15 and TRBJ2-5; 8 nucleotides align to TRBD1. V lost 0 bases, J lost 4 bases, and 7 bases stayed unmatched. From germline, CDR1 is LNHNV and CDR2 YYDKDF (reference sequence). The CDR3 sequence is 16 residues long.

As for this clone: Other nucleotide sequences from this sample produce the same CDR3. V is TRBV5-1 and J is TRBJ2-7, with 8 nucleotides matching TRBD2. This CDR3 has 15 amino acids. V gave up 1 base and J gave up 0 bases; unmatched junction bases: 3. The germline CDR1 and CDR2 sequences are SGHRS and YFSETQ. The CDR3, as DNA: TGCGCCAGCAGCTTGCTTAGCGGGACCTCCTACGAGCAGTACTTC. This sequence encodes CASSLLSGTSYEQYF.

This chain connects TRBV2 to TRBJ1-2; 9 bases align to TRBD1. V lost 6 bases and J lost 4; bases outside the gene matches: 6. Looked up from germline, CDR1 is SNHLY and CDR2 is FYNNEI. The CDR3 runs to 14 residues. The CDR3, as DNA: TGTGCCAGCAGAAGGACAGGGGCTGGCTATGGCTACACCTTC. Its protein product is CASRRTGAGYGYTF.

Note on this clone: Being one base from a much bigger clone, this may be a read error. The chain uses TRBV10-3 and TRBJ1-3; D possibly corresponds to TRBD1 (5 bases). CDR3 length equals 15 residues. Germline V CDR1 and CDR2: ENHRY, SYGVKD. V was trimmed by 10 bases and J by 6 bases, leaving 22 bases between them. This chain's CDR3 is CATRDNPGSVNTIYF. The CDR3 DNA is TGTGCCACGCGAGACAACCCAGGGAGTGTAAACACCATATATTTT.

V gene TRBV7-9 combines with J gene TRBJ1-4; 10 bases line up with TRBD1. Germline CDR1 reads SEHNR; CDR2 reads FQNEAQ (reference sequence). The CDR3 length is 14 residues. The junction had 7 bases not matched to a gene; V was cut back by 7 bases and J by 8 bases. The CDR3 DNA follows: TGTGCCAGCAACCTAGGACAGGGGGACGAAAAACTGTTTTTT. Residues: CASNLGQGDEKLFF.

This clone was observed a single time. The V and J genes are TRBV4-3 and TRBJ2-1; tentatively, D is TRBD1 (8 bases). This CDR3 has 21 residues. V gave up 4 bases and J gave up 0 bases, with 28 bases separating them. Germline V gene sequence: CDR1 LGHNA, CDR2 YSLEER. CDR3 residues: CASSPATRQGHWTSSYNEQFF. CDR3 coding DNA: TGCGCCAGCAGCCCAGCTACCCGACAGGGGCATTGGACTAGCTCCTACAATGAGCAGTTCTTC.

This rearrangement joins TRBV18 to TRBJ1-3; possible D gene TRBD1, 6 bases. The CDR3 length is 15 residues. V dropped 2 bases and J dropped 0 bases, with 8 bases sitting between them. Germline CDR1 reads KGHSH; CDR2 reads LQKENI. CDR3: CASSPNRDSGNTIYF. In DNA form, the CDR3 reads TGTGCCAGCTCACCAAACAGGGACTCTGGAAACACCATATATTTT.

The chain combines TRBV5-1 with TRBJ2-1, with TRBD2 matching 13 bases. The germline V gene encodes CDR1 SGHRS and CDR2 YFSETQ. The CDR3 runs to 15 residues. J gave up 8 bases and V 3 bases, and 5 bases lay outside the gene matches. The chain's CDR3 is CASSWTGTSGDEQFF. The CDR3 nucleotides read TGCGCCAGCAGCTGGACCGGGACTAGCGGGGATGAGCAGTTCTTC. The full variable domain, rest sourced from reference TRBV5-1 and TRBJ2-1, is KAGVTQTPRYLIKTRGQQVTLSCSPISGHRSVSWYQQTPGQGLQFLFEYFSETQRNKGNFPGRFSGRQFSNSRSEMNVSTLELGDSALYLCASSWTGTSGDEQFFGPGTRLTVL.

V and J are TRBV25-1 and TRBJ2-7; 11 bases match TRBD2. With V trimmed by 7 bases and J by 2 bases, 10 bases remained unmatched. This CDR3 has 16 residues. CDR1 is MGHDK, CDR2 SYGVNS, per germline. CDR3 loop: CASTHAGTSGTYEQYF. CDR3 bases: TGTGCCAGCACGCATGCGGGGACTAGCGGTACCTACGAGCAGTACTTC.

This clone was detected once. The chain has TRBV9 and TRBJ2-7, with TRBD2 identical over 8 bases. Trimming took 4 bases from V and 0 from J; bases not matched to a gene: 3. This CDR3 has 14 residues. Germline V CDR1 and CDR2: SGDLS, YYNGEE. For the CDR3, the DNA is TGTGCCAGCAGCTCGAGCGGGAGCTCCTACGAGCAGTACTTC. It is translated as CASSSSGSSYEQYF.

The chain employs TRBV28 and TRBJ2-3; possible D gene TRBD1, 5 bases. This CDR3 is 14 amino acids long. CDR1 is MDHEN and CDR2 is SYDVKM in the germline V gene. Deletions cut 2 bases from V and 2 bases from J, with 8 bases between. The CDR3 is CASSLGAYTDTQYF. The CDR3, as DNA: TGTGCCAGCAGTTTAGGGGCTTACACAGATACGCAGTATTTT.

The chain joins TRBV7-9 to TRBJ1-2; D not resolved. Trimming took off 3 bases at V and 1 base at J, with 9 bases between the two ends. This CDR3 contains 14 residues. Germline CDR1 and CDR2: SEHNR and FQNEAQ (reference sequence). In DNA, the CDR3 is TGTGCCAGCAGCTTCGGAATGATTAACTATGGCTACACCTTC. Protein sequence: CASSFGMINYGYTF. Full variable domain (rest looked up from reference TRBV7-9 and TRBJ1-2): DTGVSQNPRHKITKRGQNVTFRCDPISEHNRLYWYRQTLGQGPEFLTYFQNEAQLEKSRLLSDRFSAERPKGSFSTLEIQRTEQGDSAMYLCASSFGMINYGYTFGSGTRLTVV.

The chain employs TRBV30 and TRBJ2-7; D gene ambiguous. CDR3 length: 17 residues. Germline V lookup: CDR1 GTSNPN, CDR2 SVGIG (reference sequence). Trimming shortened V by 0 bases and J by 3 bases, and 21 bases separated the two germline ends. The CDR3 coding sequence is TGTGCCTGGAGTGTACGAGTGACGGTCCCTGGGTTCTACGAGCAGTACTTC. Its protein is CAWSVRVTVPGFYEQYF.

The CDR3 DNA is TGTGCCAGCGGCACTAGCGTGTACTCCTACGAGCAGTACTTC. Translated, it gives CASGTSVYSYEQYF. This chain joins TRBV27 and TRBJ2-7, with 7 nucleotides matching TRBD2. The CDR3 is 14 residues long. Per germline, CDR1 MNHEY and CDR2 SMNVEV (reference sequence). Losses at the gene ends were 8 bases for V and 0 bases for J; bases not matched to a gene: 7.

This rearrangement joins TRBV28 to TRBJ2-6; D is ambiguous. V was shortened by 3 bases and J by 4 bases, with 7 bases between the two germline ends. This CDR3 region has 14 residues. Germline CDR1 reads MDHEN; CDR2 reads SYDVKM. CDR3 in amino acids: CASSFSRGANVLTF. Here the CDR3 DNA reads TGTGCCAGCAGTTTCTCGAGGGGGGCCAACGTCCTGACTTTC.

This clone showed up just once. This chain links TRBV28 with TRBJ2-1, with 9 bases aligning to TRBD2. The length of the CDR3 is 18 residues. CDR1 is MDHEN, CDR2 SYDVKM, per germline. V was clipped by 4 bases and J by 3 bases; unmatched bases: 13. In DNA form, the CDR3 reads TGTGCCAGCAGTTCCCCTCATCGCGGGAGGGCCGTCTACAATGAGCAGTTCTTC. This translates into CASSSPHRGRAVYNEQFF. Using reference TRBV28 and TRBJ2-1 for the parts outside the CDR3, the full variable domain is DVKVTQSSRYLVKRTGEKVFLECVQDMDHENMFWYRQDPGLGLRLIYFSYDVKMKEKGDIPEGYSVSREKKERFSLILESASTNQTSMYLCASSSPHRGRAVYNEQFFGPGTRLTVL.

The chain recombines TRBV11-2 with TRBJ1-5; D is unclear. From germline, CDR1 is SGHAT and CDR2 FQNNGV. Between the trimmed V and J ends, which lost 5 bases and 7 bases, there was a span of 9 bases. The CDR3 runs to 12 residues. CDR3 sequence: CASSPGGQPQHF. Written as DNA, the CDR3 is TGTGCCAGCAGCCCGGGAGGCCAGCCCCAGCATTTT.

The rearrangement links TRBV14 to TRBJ1-3, with 7 bases aligning to TRBD1. The CDR3 consists of 16 residues. Trimming at V came to 4 bases and at J to 8 bases, leaving 14 bases not matched to a gene. From germline, CDR1 is SGHDN and CDR2 FVKESK. The CDR3 DNA follows: TGTGCCAGCAGCCCCCTCCGAGACAGGGCCGATGACACCATATATTTT. Its protein is CASSPLRDRADDTIYF.

This chain connects TRBV29-1 to TRBJ2-1; TRBD2 matches 10 bases. Germline V CDR1 and CDR2: SQVTM, ANQGSEA. There are 16 residues in the CDR3. The trim removed 7 bases at V and 5 bases at J, leaving 14 bases unmatched. The CDR3 loop is CSALIAGGQLHNEQFF. DNA for the CDR3: TGCAGCGCACTTATAGCGGGAGGTCAGCTCCACAATGAGCAGTTCTTC.

The rearrangement joins TRBV19 to TRBJ2-3, with TRBD2 matching 7 bases. Germline V gives CDR1 LNHDA, CDR2 SQIVND (reference sequence). J lost 2 bases, V lost 7 bases, and 6 bases had no gene match. This CDR3 is 14 amino acids long. In nucleotides, the CDR3 is TGTGCCAGTAATCCGGGGGGATTCACAGATACGCAGTATTTT. It encodes CASNPGGFTDTQYF.

This clone has a handful of counts. V usage is TRBV6-6 and J usage is TRBJ2-7; D ambiguous. There are 14 residues in the CDR3. Trimming pared 7 bases from V and 4 bases from J, leaving 17 bases between. Germline values: CDR1 MNHNY, CDR2 SVGAGI (reference sequence). CDR3 amino acids: CASTSHATAYEQYF. The CDR3 nucleotides are TGTGCCAGCACTTCTCATGCAACAGCGTACGAGCAGTACTTC.

The rearrangement uses TRBV4-3 and TRBJ2-1, with 7 bases fitting TRBD2. Looked up from germline, CDR1 is LGHNA and CDR2 is YSLEER. J gave up 7 bases and V 1 base, and 4 bases lay outside the gene matches. This CDR3 comprises 14 residues. The chain's CDR3 is CASSQVRGGNEQFF. For the CDR3, the DNA is TGCGCCAGCAGCCAAGTTAGGGGAGGGAATGAGCAGTTCTTC.

The genes are TRBV28 and TRBJ2-5, with D tentatively TRBD1 (6 bases). The CDR3 extends over 14 amino acids. The V end lost 5 bases, the J end lost 4 bases, and 14 bases lay between the germline ends. Per germline, CDR1 MDHEN and CDR2 SYDVKM. The CDR3 DNA sequence: TGTGCCAGCAGTGACCAGGGGAAAATAGAGACCCAGTACTTC. The encoded protein is CASSDQGKIETQYF. Filled out from reference TRBV28 and TRBJ2-5, the complete variable domain reads DVKVTQSSRYLVKRTGEKVFLECVQDMDHENMFWYRQDPGLGLRLIYFSYDVKMKEKGDIPEGYSVSREKKERFSLILESASTNQTSMYLCASSDQGKIETQYFGPGTRLLVL.

This clone was observed a handful of times. The V call is TRBV7-2, the J call TRBJ1-1, with D possibly TRBD1 on 6 matching bases. The germline V gene has CDR1 SGHTA and CDR2 FQGNSA. The CDR3 totals 15 residues. Trimming shortened V by 5 bases and J by 4 bases, and 17 bases separated the two germline ends. The CDR3 here is CASSDQTGRGTEAFF. In nucleotides, the CDR3 is TGTGCCAGCAGCGATCAAACCGGCAGGGGCACTGAAGCTTTCTTT.

The chain combines TRBV11-2 with TRBJ1-2; TRBD1 matches at 7 bases. CDR1 is SGHAT, CDR2 FQNNGV, per germline. J lost 5 bases, V lost 3 bases, and 9 bases had no gene match. The CDR3 loop spans 15 amino acids. The chain's CDR3 is CASSFMTGSSYGYTF. CDR3 DNA sequence: TGTGCCAGCAGCTTTATGACAGGGTCTTCTTATGGCTACACCTTC.

The chain joins TRBV4-1 to TRBJ2-1; D unclear. V gave up 1 base and J gave up 4 bases, with 5 bases separating them. CDR1 is MGHRA and CDR2 is YSYEKL in the germline V gene. The CDR3 consists of 13 residues. The CDR3 nucleotides are TGCGCCAGCAGCCAAGTGGTTTACAATGAGCAGTTCTTC. It specifies CASSQVVYNEQFF.

The chain uses TRBV6-1 and TRBJ2-5; the match to TRBD1 covers 9 bases. J lost 5 bases, V lost 10 bases, and 11 bases had no gene match. The CDR3 is 14 amino acids. Germline lookup yields CDR1 MNHNS and CDR2 SASEGT. The CDR3 loop is CAIRTGVGGETQYF. CDR3 bases: TGTGCCATACGGACAGGGGTTGGGGGGGAGACCCAGTACTTC.

As to this clone: A read error may explain this, as a much larger clone is one base away. The V call is TRBV30, the J call TRBJ2-2; perhaps TRBD2 as D (6 bases). CDR3 length equals 14 residues. V lost 5 bases to trimming and J lost 2 bases, with 12 bases between them. Germline V gene lookup returns CDR1 GTSNPN and CDR2 SVGIG (reference sequence). In DNA, the CDR3 is TGTGCCTGGGCGGGGACCCCAAACACCGGGGAGCTGTTTTTT. Encoded protein: CAWAGTPNTGELFF.

This clone occurred a few times. The gene calls are TRBV11-2 and TRBJ2-1; 11 positions agree with TRBD2. Germline CDR1 is SGHAT and CDR2 is FQNNGV. The CDR3 contains 16 residues. V was clipped by 5 bases and J by 5 bases; unmatched bases: 8. CDR3 nucleotides: TGTGCCAGCAGCAGAGGGACTAGCGGTAGAAACAATGAGCAGTTCTTC. Protein: CASSRGTSGRNNEQFF.

Only one count was recorded for this clone. The V and J genes are TRBV19 and TRBJ1-1; 8 bases agree with TRBD1. The V gene end was trimmed by 10 bases and the J gene end by 5 bases; junction bases not matched to a gene: 6. The CDR3 extends over 12 amino acids. Per the germline V gene, CDR1 is LNHDA and CDR2 is SQIVND (reference sequence). The CDR3 nucleotides are TGTGCCACAAAACAGGGGGGGACTGAAGCTTTCTTT. Protein product: CATKQGGTEAFF.